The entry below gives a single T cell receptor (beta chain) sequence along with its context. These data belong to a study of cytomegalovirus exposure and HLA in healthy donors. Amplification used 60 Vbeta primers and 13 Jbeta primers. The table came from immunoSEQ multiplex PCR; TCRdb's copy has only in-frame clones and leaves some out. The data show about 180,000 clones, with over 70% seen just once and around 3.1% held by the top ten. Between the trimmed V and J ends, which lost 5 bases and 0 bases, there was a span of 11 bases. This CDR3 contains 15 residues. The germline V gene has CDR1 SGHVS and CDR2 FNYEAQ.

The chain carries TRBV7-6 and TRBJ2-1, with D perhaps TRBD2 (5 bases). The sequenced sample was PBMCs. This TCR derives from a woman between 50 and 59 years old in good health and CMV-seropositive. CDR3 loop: CASSVGISSYNEQFF. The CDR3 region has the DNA TGTGCCAGCAGCGTCGGGATCAGCTCCTACAATGAGCAGTTCTTC.